These 16 T cell receptor beta chains were sequenced from one sample in a study of CDR3 diversity in severe acne. A single record per CDR3 protein comes from TCRdb applying MiXCR to the PCR reads. The sample contains roughly 100,000 distinct CDR3 sequences, roughly 51% of which appear only once. The sequenced sample consisted of blood. The origin of the receptors is a male donor with acne.

The V and J genes are TRBV19 and TRBJ2-5; tentatively, D is TRBD2 (6 bases). V lost 3 bases to trimming and J lost 4 bases, with 15 bases between them. Germline V gene lookup returns CDR1 LNHDA and CDR2 SQIVND (reference sequence). The CDR3 is made up of 15 amino acids. CDR3 coding DNA: TGTGCCAGTAGTATCCAAATGGGAGCGGGAGAGACCCAGTACTTC. It specifies CASSIQMGAGETQYF.

Turning to this clonotype: One base away lies a much larger clone, so this may be a sequencing read error. This rearrangement joins TRBV2 to TRBJ1-1, with D hard to call. Germline V gene lookup returns CDR1 SNHLY and CDR2 FYNNEI. This CDR3 has 13 amino acids. Deletions cut 5 bases from V and 4 bases from J, with 11 bases between. The CDR3 region is CASSPDMSTEAFF. In DNA form, the CDR3 reads TGTGCCAGCAGTCCAGATATGAGCACTGAAGCTTTCTTT.

This chain connects TRBV24-1 to TRBJ1-6, with no clear D. V was shortened by 5 bases and J by 6 bases, with 4 bases between the two germline ends. Per germline, CDR1 KGHDR and CDR2 SFDVKD. The CDR3 runs to 12 residues. CDR3 protein: CATSAINSPLHF. Written as DNA, the CDR3 is TGTGCCACCAGTGCTATTAATTCACCCCTCCACTTT.

The V and J genes are TRBV24-1 and TRBJ2-7; D is unclear. This CDR3 comprises 10 residues. V dropped 4 bases and J dropped 7 bases, with 4 bases sitting between them. The germline CDR1 and CDR2 sequences are KGHDR and SFDVKD. This chain's CDR3 is CATSEAEQYF. DNA for the CDR3: TGTGCCACCAGTGAGGCGGAGCAGTACTTC.

This sequence joins TRBV15 and TRBJ1-1; TRBD1 is a possible D gene (6 bases). The ends were cut back, 4 bases at V and 0 bases at J, with 12 bases in the middle. The length of the CDR3 is 15 residues. CDR1 LNHNV and CDR2 YYDKDF come from the germline V gene (reference sequence). The CDR3 sequence is CATSNDDRMNTEAFF. CDR3 nucleotides: TGTGCCACCAGCAACGACGACAGGATGAACACTGAAGCTTTCTTT.

The sample holds one count of this clonotype. This chain connects TRBV29-1 to TRBJ1-2; 10 positions agree with TRBD1. V dropped 4 bases and J dropped 7; count of bases not matched to a gene: 9. The CDR3 has 14 residues. From germline, CDR1 is SQVTM and CDR2 ANQGSEA. CDR3 region: CSVGLGTGDRGYTF. Here the CDR3 DNA reads TGCAGCGTTGGACTGGGGACAGGGGACCGTGGCTACACCTTC.

As regards this clonotype: Just one base apart from a much larger clone, this may be a read error. The chain uses TRBV20-1 and TRBJ2-7, with 13 bases that match TRBD2. CDR3 length: 17 residues. Per the germline V gene, CDR1 is DFQATT and CDR2 is SNEGSKA (reference sequence). The CDR3 DNA follows: TGCAGTGCTAGAGATGTAACTAGCGGGAGGGCCCGCGACGAGCAGTGCTTC. Encoded protein: CSARDVTSGRARDEQCF.

On this clonotype itself: With a much larger clone just one base away, this may be a read error. This chain joins TRBV5-4 and TRBJ1-2; D ambiguous. This CDR3 contains 15 residues. Germline V gives CDR1 SGHNT, CDR2 YYREEE (reference sequence). The germline V and J ends were trimmed by 4 bases and 3 bases, with 16 bases remaining between them. As DNA, the CDR3 is TGTGCCAGCAGCCCGAGGGAGGTGGTGGACTATGGCTACACCTTC. Translation: CASSPREVVDYGYTF.

J is TRBJ2-3 and V is TRBV9; D is undetermined. The V and J ends lost 4 bases and 4 bases respectively, with 13 bases between them. The CDR3 is made up of 14 amino acids. CDR1 SGDLS and CDR2 YYNGEE come from the germline V gene. The CDR3 is CASSLGPVADTQYF. CDR3 nucleotides: TGTGCCAGCAGCTTAGGCCCGGTCGCAGATACGCAGTATTTT.

A word on this clonotype: A read error may be the cause here, since a much bigger clone is one base away. The chain links TRBV24-1 to TRBJ2-5, with D unclear. The CDR3 consists of 14 residues. Looked up from germline, CDR1 is KGHDR and CDR2 is SFDVKD. The CDR3 spells CATSDLVSEETQHF. The CDR3 DNA follows: TGTGCCACCAGTGATTTAGTCAGCGAAGAGACCCAGCACTTC.

This chain connects TRBV7-3 to TRBJ2-6; 9 positions match TRBD1. In germline, CDR1 is SGHTA, CDR2 FQGTGA. V dropped 5 bases and J dropped 2; count of bases not matched to a gene: 10. CDR3 length: 18 residues. The CDR3 DNA follows: TGTGCCAGCAGCCCACAGGGGGCAAGAGACGCTGGGGCCAACGTCCTGACTTTC. Encoded protein: CASSPQGARDAGANVLTF.

This chain connects TRBV9 to TRBJ2-6; D might be TRBD2 (5 bases). Looked up from germline, CDR1 is SGDLS and CDR2 is YYNGEE. The CDR3 is made up of 18 amino acids. Trimming took 4 bases from V and 2 from J, leaving 19 bases between them. CDR3 sequence: CASSPNGNALAGANVLTF. The CDR3 DNA reads as TGTGCCAGCAGCCCAAACGGGAACGCGCTTGCTGGGGCCAACGTCCTGACTTTC.

CDR3 in DNA: TGCGCCAGCAGCCAACACAGGGACGAGCAGTACTTC. This codes for CASSQHRDEQYF. J is TRBJ2-7 and V is TRBV4-1, with D perhaps matching TRBD1 (6 bases). Germline assignment: CDR1 MGHRA and CDR2 YSYEKL. The length of the CDR3 is 12 residues. V was cut by 2 bases and J by 5 bases, with 7 bases left in between.

The chain couples TRBV9 to TRBJ2-2; 8 bases fit TRBD1. V lost 4 bases to trimming and J lost 4 bases; unmatched junction nucleotides: 6. This CDR3 is built from 15 residues. Germline V gives CDR1 SGDLS, CDR2 YYNGEE. CDR3 residues: CASSLGQGVTGELFF. The CDR3 DNA is TGTGCCAGCAGCTTAGGACAGGGAGTCACCGGGGAGCTGTTTTTT.

This clonotype has more than one count but fewer than ten. V is TRBV25-1 and J is TRBJ1-6, with a tentative D call TRBD1 (6 bases). Trimming left V 3 bases short and J 9 bases short, with 18 bases between. CDR1 and CDR2 (germline): MGHDK, SYGVNS. The CDR3 loop spans 16 amino acids. This CDR3 is CASSDSLGGAGSPLHF. The CDR3 bases are TGTGCCAGCAGTGACTCACTTGGGGGCGCAGGTTCACCCCTCCACTTT.

This chain connects TRBV20-1 to TRBJ2-7; 7 positions match TRBD2. CDR3 length: 17 residues. Germline V lookup: CDR1 DFQATT, CDR2 SNEGSKA (reference sequence). J was trimmed by 0 bases and V by 0 bases; bases with no gene match: 11. CDR3 loop: CSARDGLRTRSSYEQYF. The CDR3 nucleotides read TGCAGTGCTAGAGATGGTTTAAGGACTAGGAGCTCCTACGAGCAGTACTTC.